Sequencing of this T cell receptor (beta chain) was carried out in a study of CD8+ T cells in alopecia areata. Investigators isolated RNA and reverse transcribed it into cDNA to act as the sequencing template. TCRdb keeps only in-frame clones here, not all; method: immunoSEQ multiplex PCR. Of about 150,000 clones listed, around three fifths were seen once; the top ten hold about 6.8%. This CDR3 contains 15 residues. Germline trimming cut 2 bases from V and 6 bases from J; bases unmatched to any gene: 6. Germline CDR1 and CDR2: MDHEN and SYDVKM. This sequence was found in a human donor with alopecia areata. The sequenced sample was CD4+ T cells sorted from blood, obtained at week 0. V gene TRBV28 combines with J gene TRBJ2-2; 7 positions match TRBD2. The CDR3 here is CASSLRLAESGELFF. The CDR3 DNA follows: TGTGCCAGCAGTTTACGACTAGCTGAATCCGGGGAGCTGTTTTTT.